The 22 T cell receptor beta chains presented below share a single source sample, sequenced in a study of blood T cell repertoires in COVID-19. TCRdb's copy holds only in-frame clones and misses some; the assay was immunoSEQ multiplex PCR. The sample carries some 180,000 clones, around three quarters recorded once. The sample taken for sequencing was PBMCs or T cells enriched from blood (not recorded which). These receptors were obtained from a woman in her 70s in a cohort exposed to, infected with or recovered from COVID-19 (not recorded which).

The chain recombines TRBV6-5 with TRBJ1-5; the D gene is possibly TRBD1 (6 bases). V lost 6 bases and J 2 bases, leaving 14 bases between the germline ends. Germline assignment: CDR1 MNHEY and CDR2 SVGAGI. The CDR3 covers 15 residues. The CDR3, as DNA: TGTGCCAGCAGCGCAACCCCAGGGGGCAATCAGCCCCAGCATTTT. Amino acids: CASSATPGGNQPQHF.

The chain is built from TRBV5-1 and TRBJ2-7, with TRBD2 matching over 10 bases. The V segment lost 0 bases and the J segment 5 bases; nucleotides outside the gene matches: 8. Germline loops: CDR1 SGHRS, CDR2 YFSETQ. The CDR3 has 16 residues. CDR3 protein: CASSLDPSGGLDEQYF. The CDR3 DNA is TGCGCCAGCAGCTTGGATCCTAGCGGGGGCTTGGACGAGCAGTACTTC.

V and J are TRBV30 and TRBJ2-7, with 8 bases lining up with TRBD1. Looked up from germline, CDR1 is GTSNPN and CDR2 is SVGIG (reference sequence). The ends lost 2 bases at V and 5 bases at J; junction bases unmatched: 5. This CDR3 contains 13 residues. The CDR3 nucleotides are TGTGCCTGGAGTAGTACGGGACAGGACGAGCAGTACTTC. It encodes CAWSSTGQDEQYF.

The rearrangement links TRBV7-3 to TRBJ2-1; a possible D gene is TRBD1 (6 bases). The germline V and J ends were trimmed by 4 bases and 5 bases, with 15 bases remaining between them. This CDR3 comprises 15 residues. Germline loops: CDR1 SGHTA, CDR2 FQGTGA. CDR3 DNA sequence: TGTGCCAGCAGCTCGACAGGTGAGAAGGACAATGAGCAGTTCTTC. This gives the protein CASSSTGEKDNEQFF.

The rearrangement joins TRBV5-6 to TRBJ2-6, with a tentative D call TRBD1 (5 bases). V gave up 3 bases and J gave up 1 base, with 11 bases separating them. The germline V gene encodes CDR1 SGHDT and CDR2 YYEEEE. This CDR3 spans 16 amino acids. The CDR3 loop is CASSSPTASGANVLTF. The CDR3 coding sequence is TGTGCCAGCAGCTCCCCGACAGCGTCTGGGGCCAACGTCCTGACTTTC.

This chain connects TRBV7-2 to TRBJ2-7, with 7 bases aligning to TRBD2. Germline V gene lookup returns CDR1 SGHTA and CDR2 FQGNSA. The CDR3 spans 13 residues. J lost 5 bases, V lost 5 bases, and 6 bases had no gene match. CDR3 DNA sequence: TGTGCCAGCAGCCCGAGCGGGACTAACGAGCAGTACTTC. Translation gives CASSPSGTNEQYF. Variable domain in full (rest from reference TRBV7-2 and TRBJ2-7): GAGVSQSPSNKVTEKGKDVELRCDPISGHTALYWYRQSLGQGLEFLIYFQGNSAPDKSGLPSDRFSAERTGGSVSTLTIQRTQQEDSAVYLCASSPSGTNEQYFGPGTRLTVT.

The chain uses TRBV28 and TRBJ2-5; D might be TRBD1 (6 bases). V was pared by 5 bases and J by 3 bases, with 16 bases between. The CDR3 consists of 15 residues. The germline V gene encodes CDR1 MDHEN and CDR2 SYDVKM. The CDR3 is CASSGDRLAEETQYF. DNA of the CDR3: TGTGCCAGCAGTGGAGACAGGCTCGCGGAAGAGACCCAGTACTTC.

The rearrangement uses TRBV7-9 and TRBJ2-3; D possibly corresponds to TRBD1 (5 bases). V lost 6 bases, J lost 0 bases, and 19 bases lay in between. This CDR3 spans 17 amino acids. In germline, CDR1 is SEHNR, CDR2 FQNEAQ (reference sequence). CDR3 DNA: TGTGCCAGCAGGGGGATGGAGACAGAGTCTAGCACAGATACGCAGTATTTT. Amino acid sequence: CASRGMETESSTDTQYF.

The V and J genes are TRBV5-4 and TRBJ1-1; TRBD1 agrees at 7 bases. Germline lookup yields CDR1 SGHNT and CDR2 YYREEE (reference sequence). The CDR3 is 15 residues long. Unmatched junction bases numbered 8, after V lost 4 bases and J lost 2 bases. CDR3 residues: CASSLAWTGNTEAFF. CDR3 sequence (DNA): TGTGCCAGCAGCCTTGCTTGGACAGGCAACACTGAAGCTTTCTTT.

The chain joins TRBV7-9 to TRBJ1-1; D is perhaps TRBD1 (6 bases). The CDR3 runs to 12 residues. Deletions cut 4 bases from V and 10 bases from J, with 13 bases between. Germline V gene data show CDR1 as SEHNR and CDR2 as FQNEAQ (reference sequence). CDR3 nucleotide sequence: TGTGCCAGCAGCTCAGGGGATCTAGGAGCTTTCTTT. Its protein is CASSSGDLGAFF.

V and J are TRBV9 and TRBJ1-4; D gene unclear. The CDR3 has 13 amino acids. The V end was cut by 4 bases, the J end by 7 bases, with 11 bases between. Germline V CDR1 and CDR2: SGDLS, YYNGEE. CDR3 amino acids: CASSPTFGEKLFF. The DNA for the CDR3 is TGTGCCAGCAGCCCTACTTTCGGTGAAAAACTGTTTTTT.

The chain has TRBV27 and TRBJ1-1, with no clear D. In germline, CDR1 is MNHEY, CDR2 SMNVEV (reference sequence). This CDR3 is 13 amino acids long. Trimming left V 9 bases short and J 6 bases short, with 17 bases between. CDR3 bases: TGTGCCAGTAGGACTCCCCGGAGTGCTGAAGCTTTCTTT. Its protein product is CASRTPRSAEAFF.

The rearrangement links TRBV7-2 to TRBJ2-1; 10 bases map to TRBD1. The CDR3 is made up of 15 amino acids. The germline V gene has CDR1 SGHTA and CDR2 FQGNSA. V gave up 4 bases and J gave up 7 bases; unmatched junction bases: 7. Written as DNA, the CDR3 is TGTGCCAGCAGCTGGGCCGGGACAGGGGTAAATGAGCAGTTCTTC. This translates into CASSWAGTGVNEQFF.

This clone has just one count. This chain links TRBV12-5 with TRBJ2-5; D is undetermined. Germline-derived CDR1 and CDR2 are LGHNT and FRNRAP. V was cut by 3 bases and J by 2 bases, with 7 bases left in between. The CDR3 is made up of 13 amino acids. This chain's CDR3 is CASGLLPQETQYF. DNA for the CDR3: TGTGCTAGTGGTTTACTCCCTCAAGAGACCCAGTACTTC.

The chain has TRBV10-3 and TRBJ2-3, with 12 bases matching TRBD2. Germline V lookup: CDR1 ENHRY, CDR2 SYGVKD. The CDR3 runs 15 residues. The junction had 5 bases not matched to a gene; V was cut back by 6 bases and J by 4 bases. The CDR3 region is CAISASGRVADTQYF. The CDR3 region has the DNA TGTGCCATCAGCGCTAGCGGGAGGGTCGCAGATACGCAGTATTTT.

The J gene is TRBJ1-1, the V gene TRBV3-1 (or the pseudogene TRBV3-2), with D tentatively TRBD1 (5 bases). The CDR3 sequence is 13 residues long. From germline, CDR1 is LGHDT and CDR2 YNNKEL (reference sequence). Trimming removed 0 bases at V and 10 bases at J, with 12 bases between. The CDR3 sequence is CASSQEGGGGAFF. CDR3 sequence (DNA): TGTGCCAGCAGCCAAGAGGGCGGGGGGGGAGCTTTCTTT.

This chain links TRBV7-9 with TRBJ2-7, with 7 bases matching TRBD2. The length of the CDR3 is 15 residues. Germline CDR1 SEHNR, CDR2 FQNEAQ (reference sequence). V shed 3 bases and J 5 bases; nucleotides not matched to a gene: 10. Written as DNA, the CDR3 is TGTGCCAGCAGCTTGGGTAGCGGGCTAGCTGACGAGCAGTACTTC. This encodes CASSLGSGLADEQYF.

This rearrangement joins TRBV27 to TRBJ2-7, with 12 bases identical to TRBD2. The V and J ends lost 8 bases and 6 bases, in that order; junction bases with no gene match: 14. The CDR3 loop spans 16 amino acids. Germline CDR1 is MNHEY and CDR2 is SMNVEV (reference sequence). The DNA for the CDR3 is TGTGCCAGCGGTCTACAAGGACTAGCGGGATTGGGCGAGCAGTACTTC. This translates into CASGLQGLAGLGEQYF.

This chain links TRBV5-1 with TRBJ2-7; the match to TRBD2 covers 9 bases. Germline-derived CDR1 and CDR2 are SGHRS and YFSETQ. The CDR3 is made up of 18 amino acids. Trimming at V came to 3 bases and at J to 0 bases, leaving 13 bases not matched to a gene. The CDR3 DNA is TGCGCCAGCAGCTCCGGACCACTAGCGGGCTTCCGCTCCTACGAGCAGTACTTC. Protein sequence: CASSSGPLAGFRSYEQYF.

This chain connects TRBV11-1 to TRBJ2-2; 7 nucleotides match TRBD1. Germline V lookup: CDR1 SGHAT, CDR2 FQDESV (reference sequence). V was clipped by 5 bases and J by 1 base; unmatched bases: 7. This CDR3 has 16 residues. The CDR3 sequence: CASSLTGTVNTGELFF. In nucleotides, the CDR3 is TGTGCCAGCAGCCTTACCGGGACAGTGAACACCGGGGAGCTGTTTTTT.

This sequence joins TRBV11-3 and TRBJ1-2, with D maybe TRBD1 (6 bases). The V gene lost 2 bases and the J gene lost 4 bases, with 17 bases spanning the gap. This CDR3 has 16 residues. CDR1 is SGHNT, CDR2 YENEEA, per germline. CDR3 in amino acids: CASSLSPGGRAYGYTF. For the CDR3, the DNA is TGTGCCAGCAGCTTATCCCCGGGGGGGCGAGCCTATGGCTACACCTTC.

Remarks on this clone: The sample has other DNA sequences that encode this CDR3 too. The rearrangement uses TRBV15 and TRBJ2-1; 9 bases line up with TRBD2. Germline CDR1 reads LNHNV; CDR2 reads YYDKDF (reference sequence). This CDR3 comprises 15 residues. The trim removed 1 base at V and 4 bases at J, leaving 2 bases unmatched. The CDR3 protein is CATSRGTSGYNEQFF. CDR3 DNA sequence: TGTGCCACCAGCAGAGGAACTAGCGGGTACAATGAGCAGTTCTTC.